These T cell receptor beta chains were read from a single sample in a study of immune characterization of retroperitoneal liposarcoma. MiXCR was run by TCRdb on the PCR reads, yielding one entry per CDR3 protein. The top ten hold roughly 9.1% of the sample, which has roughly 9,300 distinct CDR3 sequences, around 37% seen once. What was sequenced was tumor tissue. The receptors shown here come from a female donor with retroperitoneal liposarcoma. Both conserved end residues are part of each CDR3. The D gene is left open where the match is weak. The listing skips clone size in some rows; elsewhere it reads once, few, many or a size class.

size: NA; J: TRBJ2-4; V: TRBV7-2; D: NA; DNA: TGTGCCAGCAGCTTAGGTCTTCTGGGGGGAGCCAAAAACATTCAGTACTTC; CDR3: CASSLGLLGGAKNIQYF
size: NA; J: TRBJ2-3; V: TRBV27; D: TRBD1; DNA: TGTGCCAGCAGAAGGACAGGGGGATTAACAGATACGCAGTATTTT; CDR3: CASRRTGGLTDTQYF
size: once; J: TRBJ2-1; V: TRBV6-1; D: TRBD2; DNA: TGTGCCAGCAGTGAGCAAAGACTAGCGGGAGGTTTTTATAGAAACAATGAGCAGTTCTTC; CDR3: CASSEQRLAGGFYRNNEQFF
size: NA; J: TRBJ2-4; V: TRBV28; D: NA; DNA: TGTGCCAGCAGTCTGTACCAACAAGTTAACATTCAGTACTTC; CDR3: CASSLYQQVNIQYF
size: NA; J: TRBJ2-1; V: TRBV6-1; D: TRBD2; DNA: TGTGCCAGCAGTGAAGCGCATCCTAGCGGGAGATGGAATGAGCAGTTCTTC; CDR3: CASSEAHPSGRWNEQFF
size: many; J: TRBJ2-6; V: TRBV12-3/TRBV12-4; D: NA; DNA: TGTGCCAGCAGTTTATGGGGTACTGGGGCCAACGTCCTGACTTTC; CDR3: CASSLWGTGANVLTF
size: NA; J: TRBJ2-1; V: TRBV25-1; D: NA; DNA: TGTGCCAGCACCCCAGGGGCTTCAAGAGACCAGTTCTTC; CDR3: CASTPGASRDQFF
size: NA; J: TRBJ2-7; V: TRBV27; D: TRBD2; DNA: TGTGCCAGCAGTAAAACTAGCGGATCCTACGAGCAGTACTTC; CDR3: CASSKTSGSYEQYF
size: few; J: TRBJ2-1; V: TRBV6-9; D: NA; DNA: TGTGCCAGCAGTTACTCGAATGGACCTTACCACAATGAGCAGTTCTTC; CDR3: CASSYSNGPYHNEQFF
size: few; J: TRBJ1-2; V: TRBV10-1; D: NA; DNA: TGCGCCAGCAGTGAGCACCAGAACTATGGCTACACCTTC; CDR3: CASSEHQNYGYTF
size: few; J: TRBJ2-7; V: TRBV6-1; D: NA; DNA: TGTGCCAGCAGTCCAACCTCGACAGTATACAATGAGCAGTACTTC; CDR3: CASSPTSTVYNEQYF
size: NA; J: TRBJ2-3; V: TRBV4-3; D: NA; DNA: TGCGCCAGCAGCCAAGCCCAGCGGTTTAGCACAGATACGCAGTATTTT; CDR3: CASSQAQRFSTDTQYF
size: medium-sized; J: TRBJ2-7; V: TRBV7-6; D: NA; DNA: TGTGCCAGCAGCTTAGGGGGGACGTTCAATGAGCAGTACTTC; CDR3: CASSLGGTFNEQYF
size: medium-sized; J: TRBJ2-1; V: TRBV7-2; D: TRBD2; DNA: TGTGCCAGCAGCTTTCCTAGCGGGAGCTCCTACAATGAGCAGTTCTTC; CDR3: CASSFPSGSSYNEQFF
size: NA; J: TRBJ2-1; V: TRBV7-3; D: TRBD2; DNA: TGTGCCAGCAGCTTAAAGGGCGGGAGCGATGAGCAGTTCTTC; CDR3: CASSLKGGSDEQFF
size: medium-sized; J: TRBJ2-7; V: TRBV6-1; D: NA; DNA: TGTGCCAGCAGTCCCCGTGGCAATGAGCAGTACTTC; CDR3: CASSPRGNEQYF